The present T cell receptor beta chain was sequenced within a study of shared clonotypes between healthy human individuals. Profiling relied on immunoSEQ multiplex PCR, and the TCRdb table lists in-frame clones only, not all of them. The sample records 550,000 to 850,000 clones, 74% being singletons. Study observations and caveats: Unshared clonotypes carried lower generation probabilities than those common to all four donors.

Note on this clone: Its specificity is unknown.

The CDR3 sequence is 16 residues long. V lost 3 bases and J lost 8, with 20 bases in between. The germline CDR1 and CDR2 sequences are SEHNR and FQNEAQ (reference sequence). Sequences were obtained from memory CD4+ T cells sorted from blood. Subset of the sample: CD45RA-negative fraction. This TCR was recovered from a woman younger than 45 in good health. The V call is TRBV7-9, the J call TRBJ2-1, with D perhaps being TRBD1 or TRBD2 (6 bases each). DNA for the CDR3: TGTGCCAGCAGCTTTCCAGGGGCGGGACGGCCCTATGAGCAGTTCTTC. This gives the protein CASSFPGAGRPYEQFF.